This TCR beta chain was retrieved from a study of identical twins (dated by TCRdb to between 2015 and 2016). For the wider study: To test whether fetal clonotypes persist, the study used deep sequencing on TCR alpha and beta repertoires from monozygotic twins, unrelated adults of various ages, and cord blood. Replicate twin experiments were performed at different times using different library preparation protocols to rule out contamination. Overall study results and their limits: Compared with coincidental sharing between unrelated individuals, an excess of low generation-probability sequences was observed among out-of-frame TCR alpha sequences shared between twins. Zero-insertion analyses could be partly confounded by invariant T cells such as MAIT and iNKT, although diverse VJ usage argued against such confounding for most clonotypes. A weaker excess of twin sharing was found in beta out-of-frame sequences because the signal-to-noise ratio was lowered by fewer shared sequences. Fewer insertions were carried by abundant cord blood beta clonotypes, a similar but weaker trend appeared in young adult naive repertoires, and no such trend appeared in memory repertoires. Because the same donors could not be followed over many years, the conclusions depended on cross-sectional statistical analysis. In monozygotic twins, out-of-frame TCR alpha sharing was systematically underestimated by recombination models, although the models agreed with sharing between unrelated individuals.

In this sample, this clonotype turned up many times. The antigen this receptor binds is unknown. No much larger clonotype is one base removed from it; base qualities were not supplied. Including the terminal cysteine and phenylalanine, the CDR3 comprises 12 residues. Only the CDR3 DNA stays, 36 bases, in frame from base 1. The germline V gene supplies CDR1 MGHRA and CDR2 YSYEKL. V sheds 3 bases and J sheds 5 bases, leaving 7 bases between their ends. The method was 5' RACE. The run used an Illumina HiSeq 2000. Template switching introduced a universal primer binding site; the final cDNA contained a unique molecular identifier, enabling accurate counting of TCR cDNA molecules. Specific primers in the conserved constant-segment region were used to synthesize first-strand cDNA for the TCR alpha and beta chains. Each cDNA library was double barcoded, with a SMART-Mk sample barcode plus Illumina barcodes, to control for contamination. TruSeq adapter sequences, together with Illumina sample barcodes, were added in two successive PCR steps. The TCR alpha and beta cDNA libraries were sequenced on the Illumina HiSeq platform using custom primers. As for the original processing: MiGEC processed the raw reads to extract unique molecular identifiers, while MiXCR was used to determine the CDR3 positions. For each individual, recombination models were inferred using an EM algorithm with the repgenHMM and IGoR tools. The analysis of shared clonotypes was done with the tcR package in R, with sharing normalized by the product of cloneset sizes. To study raw recombination without the effects of thymic and clonal selection, out-of-frame nonproductive sequences were analyzed. TCRdb passed the public sequencing reads through fastp at Q25 and MiXCR, retaining productive beta sequences. Rows matching on CDR3 protein sequence are summarized as one entry with the most common DNA and genes. Here the V and J calls rest on TCRdb's processing, not on the authors' analysis. The sample has hundreds of thousands of distinct CDR3 sequences on record, more than 9% of them singletons. The ten largest account for approximately 7.6% of the sample.

Every donor was a healthy Caucasian. Three pairs of female monozygotic twins, all aged about 18 to 30 years, made up the twin cohort. Positive isolation kits from Invitrogen were used to isolate the CD4+ and CD8+ T cell populations. These same records also appear under a second study, on yellow fever vaccine responses in identical twins. The second study reports: The T cell response to vaccination in identical twins was reported by the authors to appear partly convergent and partly personalized. Focusing on identical twins, the study followed the T cell clones that responded to the vaccine, and did so with precision.

The sequence was obtained from a woman aged 18 to 35 in good health. The sequence links TRBV4-1 to TRBJ2-5, with the D gene not confidently named. Sequencing input: CD8+ T cells sorted from blood. The CDR3 sequence is CASSQTWETQYF. The DNA is as follows: TGCGCCAGCAGCCAGACTTGGGAGACCCAGTACTTC.